The table lists the clone carrying this T cell receptor (beta chain) with a few counts. The antigen is undetermined. In germline, CDR1 is ENHRY, CDR2 SYGVKD. The CDR3 has 12 residues. Trimming removed 6 bases from V and 9 bases from J, with 12 bases in between. The sample is drawn from a study of T cell repertoires in cytomegalovirus infection. Study observations and caveats: Ex vivo, HLA-C-restricted CMV-specific TCR beta clonotypes prevailed over the rest of the response.

Each CDR3 protein is one row after TCRdb ran MiXCR on the reads. The sample carries roughly 300,000 distinct CDR3 sequences, roughly 24% recorded once. The TCR originated in a human donor in good health (CMV status not recorded). Some clones in this sample may be carry-over from other donors' samples. Sample: PBMCs. The chain is built from TRBV10-3 and TRBJ2-1; no reliable D call. CDR3 DNA sequence: TGTGCCATCAGGGCCTCCGAACCTGAGCAGTTCTTC. Its translation is CAIRASEPEQFF.